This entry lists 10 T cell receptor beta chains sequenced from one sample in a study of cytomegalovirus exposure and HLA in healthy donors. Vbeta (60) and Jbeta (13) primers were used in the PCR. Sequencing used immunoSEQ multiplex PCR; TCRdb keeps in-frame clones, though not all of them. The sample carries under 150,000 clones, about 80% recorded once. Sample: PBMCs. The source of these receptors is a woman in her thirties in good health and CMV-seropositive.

Written as DNA, the CDR3 is TGTGCCAGCGGCCCGGACGGGGGGGACACTGAAGCTTTCTTT. This translates into CASGPDGGDTEAFF. The J gene is TRBJ1-1, the V gene TRBV27, with a possible D match to TRBD1 (5 bases). The CDR3 has 14 amino acids. Germline CDR1 and CDR2: MNHEY and SMNVEV (reference sequence). The V and J ends lost 8 bases and 3 bases respectively, with 16 bases between them.

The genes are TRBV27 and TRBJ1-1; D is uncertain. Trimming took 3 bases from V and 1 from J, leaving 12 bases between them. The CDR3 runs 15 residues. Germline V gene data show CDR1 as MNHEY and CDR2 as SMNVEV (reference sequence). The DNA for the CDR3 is TGTGCCAGCAGTTTGGCGGCAGCGCCGAACACTGAAGCTTTCTTT. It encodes CASSLAAAPNTEAFF.

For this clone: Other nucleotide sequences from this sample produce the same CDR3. Here the CDR3 DNA reads TGTGCCAGCAGTCAGGGTGAAGATACGCAGTATTTT. As protein: CASSQGEDTQYF. V and J are TRBV9 and TRBJ2-3; TRBD1 is a possible D gene (5 bases). The V end was cut by 5 bases, the J end by 5 bases, with 9 bases between. This CDR3 spans 12 amino acids. The germline V gene encodes CDR1 SGDLS and CDR2 YYNGEE.

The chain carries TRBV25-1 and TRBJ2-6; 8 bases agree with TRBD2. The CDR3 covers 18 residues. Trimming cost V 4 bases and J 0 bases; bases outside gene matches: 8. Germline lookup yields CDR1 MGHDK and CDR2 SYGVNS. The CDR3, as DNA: TGTGCCAGCAGTGCCCGTAGCGGGGCCGTCTCTGGGGCCAACGTCCTGACTTTC. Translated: CASSARSGAVSGANVLTF.

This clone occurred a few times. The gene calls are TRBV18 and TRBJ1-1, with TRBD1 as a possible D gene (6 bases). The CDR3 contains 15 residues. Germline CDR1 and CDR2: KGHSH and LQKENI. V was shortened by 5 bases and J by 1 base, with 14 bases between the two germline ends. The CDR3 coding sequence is TGTGCCAGCTCAAAAGAACAGGGTAGGAACACTGAAGCTTTCTTT. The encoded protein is CASSKEQGRNTEAFF.

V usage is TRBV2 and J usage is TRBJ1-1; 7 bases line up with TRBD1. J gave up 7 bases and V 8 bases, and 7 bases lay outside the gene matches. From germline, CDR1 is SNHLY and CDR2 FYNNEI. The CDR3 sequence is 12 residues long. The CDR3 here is CASRTRDSEAFF. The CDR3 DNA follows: TGTGCCAGCCGAACCCGGGACAGTGAAGCTTTCTTT.

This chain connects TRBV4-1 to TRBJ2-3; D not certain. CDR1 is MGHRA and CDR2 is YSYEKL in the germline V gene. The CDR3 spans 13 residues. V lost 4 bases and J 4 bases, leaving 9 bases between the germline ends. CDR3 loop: CASSPPSADTQYF. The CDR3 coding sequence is TGCGCCAGCAGCCCCCCGTCGGCAGATACGCAGTATTTT.

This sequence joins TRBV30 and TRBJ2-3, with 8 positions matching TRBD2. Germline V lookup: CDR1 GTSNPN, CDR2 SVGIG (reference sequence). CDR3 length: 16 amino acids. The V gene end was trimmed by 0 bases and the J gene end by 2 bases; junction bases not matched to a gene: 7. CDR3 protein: CAWSVGGGLDTDTQYF. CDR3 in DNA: TGTGCCTGGAGTGTCGGCGGGGGGCTGGACACAGATACGCAGTATTTT.

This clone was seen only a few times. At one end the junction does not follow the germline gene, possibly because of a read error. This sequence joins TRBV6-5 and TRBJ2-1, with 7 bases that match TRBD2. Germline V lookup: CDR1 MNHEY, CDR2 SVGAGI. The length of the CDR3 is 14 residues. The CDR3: CASSYGGVNNEQLF. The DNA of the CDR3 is TGTGCCAGCAGTTACGGGGGGGTCAACAATGAGCAGCTCTTC.

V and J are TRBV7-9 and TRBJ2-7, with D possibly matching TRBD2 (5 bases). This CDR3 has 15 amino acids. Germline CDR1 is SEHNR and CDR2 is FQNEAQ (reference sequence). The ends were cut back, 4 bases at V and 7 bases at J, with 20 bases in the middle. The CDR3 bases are TGTGCCAGCAGCTCCGGCCTGGCCCCCCGAGGGGAGCAGTACTTC. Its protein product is CASSSGLAPRGEQYF. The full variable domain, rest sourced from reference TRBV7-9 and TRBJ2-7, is DTGVSQNPRHKITKRGQNVTFRCDPISEHNRLYWYRQTLGQGPEFLTYFQNEAQLEKSRLLSDRFSAERPKGSFSTLEIQRTEQGDSAMYLCASSSGLAPRGEQYFGPGTRLTVT.